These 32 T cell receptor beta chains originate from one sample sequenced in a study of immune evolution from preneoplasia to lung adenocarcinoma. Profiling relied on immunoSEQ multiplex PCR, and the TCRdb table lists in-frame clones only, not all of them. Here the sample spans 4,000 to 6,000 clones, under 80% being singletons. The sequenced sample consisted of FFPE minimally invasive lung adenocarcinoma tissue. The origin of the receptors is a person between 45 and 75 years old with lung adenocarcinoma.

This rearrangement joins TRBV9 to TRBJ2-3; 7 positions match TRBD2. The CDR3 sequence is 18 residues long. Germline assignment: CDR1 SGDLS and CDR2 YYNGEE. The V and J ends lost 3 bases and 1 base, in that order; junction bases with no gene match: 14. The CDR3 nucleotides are TGTGCCAGCAGCGCTAGCGGAGGAGGCAGAATCGGCACAGATACGCAGTATTTT. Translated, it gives CASSASGGGRIGTDTQYF.

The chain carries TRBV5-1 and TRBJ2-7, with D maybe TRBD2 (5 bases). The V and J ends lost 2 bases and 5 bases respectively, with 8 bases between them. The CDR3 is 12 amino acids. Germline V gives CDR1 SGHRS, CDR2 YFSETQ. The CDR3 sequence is CASSFSGDEQYF. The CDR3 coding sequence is TGCGCCAGCAGCTTTTCCGGGGACGAGCAGTACTTC.

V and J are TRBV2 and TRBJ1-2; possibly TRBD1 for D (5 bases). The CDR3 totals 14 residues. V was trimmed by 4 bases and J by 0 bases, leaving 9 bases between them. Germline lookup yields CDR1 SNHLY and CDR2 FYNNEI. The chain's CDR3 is CASSVGQANYGYTF. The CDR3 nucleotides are TGTGCCAGCAGTGTAGGACAAGCTAACTATGGCTACACCTTC. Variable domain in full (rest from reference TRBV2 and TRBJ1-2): EPEVTQTPSHQVTQMGQEVILRCVPISNHLYFYWYRQILGQKVEFLVSFYNNEISEKSEIFDDQFSVERPDGSNFTLKIRSTKLEDSAMYFCASSVGQANYGYTFGSGTRLTVV.

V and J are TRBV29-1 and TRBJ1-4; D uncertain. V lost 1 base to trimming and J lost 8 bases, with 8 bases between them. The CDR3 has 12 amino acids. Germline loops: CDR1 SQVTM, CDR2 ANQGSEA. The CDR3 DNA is TGCAGCGTTGAAGTGCAAGGGGAAAAACTGTTTTTT. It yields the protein CSVEVQGEKLFF. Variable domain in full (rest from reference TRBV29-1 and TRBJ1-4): SAVISQKPSRDICQRGTSLTIQCQVDSQVTMMFWYRQQPGQSLTLIATANQGSEATYESGFVIDKFPISRPNLTFSTLTVSNMSPEDSSIYLCSVEVQGEKLFFGSGTQLSVL.

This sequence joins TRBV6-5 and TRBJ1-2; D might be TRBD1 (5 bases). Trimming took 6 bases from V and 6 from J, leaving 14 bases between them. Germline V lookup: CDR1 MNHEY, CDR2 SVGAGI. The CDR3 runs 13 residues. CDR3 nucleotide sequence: TGTGCCAGCAGACACGGGGGGAACGATGGCTACACCTTC. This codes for CASRHGGNDGYTF.

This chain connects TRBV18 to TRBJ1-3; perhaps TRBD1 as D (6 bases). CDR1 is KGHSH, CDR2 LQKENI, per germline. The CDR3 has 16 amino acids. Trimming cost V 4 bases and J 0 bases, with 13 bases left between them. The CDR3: CASSRPTGHSGNTIYF. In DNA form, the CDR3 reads TGTGCCAGCTCACGGCCGACAGGCCACTCTGGAAACACCATATATTTT.

The CDR3 DNA is TGTGCCAGCAGTTTGAGTTGGGGGCTTACCACAGATACGCAGTATTTT. Translated, it gives CASSLSWGLTTDTQYF. The chain has TRBV27 and TRBJ2-3, with D perhaps TRBD1 (6 bases). Germline values: CDR1 MNHEY, CDR2 SMNVEV (reference sequence). The V end was cut by 3 bases, the J end by 2 bases, with 15 bases between. The CDR3 is 16 amino acids.

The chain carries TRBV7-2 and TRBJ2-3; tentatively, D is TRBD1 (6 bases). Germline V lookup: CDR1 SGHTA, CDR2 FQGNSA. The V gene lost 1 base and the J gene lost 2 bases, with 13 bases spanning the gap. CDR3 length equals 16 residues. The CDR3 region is CASSLGFGTTTDTQYF. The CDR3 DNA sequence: TGTGCCAGCAGCTTAGGATTCGGGACAACCACAGATACGCAGTATTTT.

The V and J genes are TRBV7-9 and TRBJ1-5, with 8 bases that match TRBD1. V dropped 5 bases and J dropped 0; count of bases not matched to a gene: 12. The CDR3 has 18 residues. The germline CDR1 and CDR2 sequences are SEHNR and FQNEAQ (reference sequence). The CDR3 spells CASSLTGGSILSNQPQHF. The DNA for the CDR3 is TGTGCCAGCAGCCTTACAGGGGGATCGATCCTTAGCAATCAGCCCCAGCATTTT.

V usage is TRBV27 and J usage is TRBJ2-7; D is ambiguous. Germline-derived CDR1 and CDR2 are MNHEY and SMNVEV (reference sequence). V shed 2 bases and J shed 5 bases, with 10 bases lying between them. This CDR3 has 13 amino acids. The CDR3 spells CASSLNPRHEQYF. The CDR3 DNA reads TGTGCCAGCAGTTTAAACCCCAGACACGAGCAGTACTTC.

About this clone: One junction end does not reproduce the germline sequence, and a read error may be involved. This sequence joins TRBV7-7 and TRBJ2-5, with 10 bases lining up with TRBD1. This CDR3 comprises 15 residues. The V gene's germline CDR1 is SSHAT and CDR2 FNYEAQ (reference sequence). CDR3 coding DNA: TGTGCTAGCAGCCAAGCGACAGGGGGCCACGAGACCCAGTACTTC. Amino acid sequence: CASSQATGGHETQYF.

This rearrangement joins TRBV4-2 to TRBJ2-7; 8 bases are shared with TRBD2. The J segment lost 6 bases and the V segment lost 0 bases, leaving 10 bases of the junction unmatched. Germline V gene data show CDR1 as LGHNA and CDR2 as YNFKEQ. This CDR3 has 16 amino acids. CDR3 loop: CASSQDLQGLVSEQYF. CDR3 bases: TGTGCCAGCAGCCAAGATTTACAGGGACTAGTCTCCGAGCAGTACTTC.

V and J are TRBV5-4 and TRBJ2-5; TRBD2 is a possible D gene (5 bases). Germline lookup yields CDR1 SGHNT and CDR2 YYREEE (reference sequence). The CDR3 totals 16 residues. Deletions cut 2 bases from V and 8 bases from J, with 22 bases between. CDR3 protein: CASSFEGAHPRLTQYF. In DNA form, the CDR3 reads TGTGCCAGCAGCTTTGAGGGAGCCCACCCACGGTTAACCCAGTACTTC.

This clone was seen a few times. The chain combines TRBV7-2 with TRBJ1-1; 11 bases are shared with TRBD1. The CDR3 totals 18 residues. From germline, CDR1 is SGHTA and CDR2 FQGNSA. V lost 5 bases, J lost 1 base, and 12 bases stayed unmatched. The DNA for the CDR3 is TGTGCCAGCAGCCCGCGGGGGACAGGGGGACTGAAGAACACTGAAGCTTTCTTT. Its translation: CASSPRGTGGLKNTEAFF.

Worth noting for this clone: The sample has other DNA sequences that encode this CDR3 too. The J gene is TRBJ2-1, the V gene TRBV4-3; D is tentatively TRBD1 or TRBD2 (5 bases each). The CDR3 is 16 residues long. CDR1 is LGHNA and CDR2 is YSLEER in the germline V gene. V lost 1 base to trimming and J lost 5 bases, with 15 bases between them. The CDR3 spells CASSQGETGTDNEQFF. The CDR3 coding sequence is TGCGCCAGCAGCCAAGGGGAAACCGGGACGGACAATGAGCAGTTCTTC.

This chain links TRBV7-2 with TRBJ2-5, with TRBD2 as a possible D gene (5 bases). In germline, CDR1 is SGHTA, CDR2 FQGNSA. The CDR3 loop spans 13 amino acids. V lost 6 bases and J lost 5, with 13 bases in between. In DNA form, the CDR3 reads TGTGCCAGCAGTCCTTTTAGAGGGGAGACCCAGTACTTC. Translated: CASSPFRGETQYF.

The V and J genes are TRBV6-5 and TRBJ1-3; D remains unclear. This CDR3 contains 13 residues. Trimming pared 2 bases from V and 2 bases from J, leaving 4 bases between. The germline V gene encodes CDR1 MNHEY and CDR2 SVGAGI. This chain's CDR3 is CASSYKAGNTIYF. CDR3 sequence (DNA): TGTGCCAGCAGTTACAAGGCTGGAAACACCATATATTTT.

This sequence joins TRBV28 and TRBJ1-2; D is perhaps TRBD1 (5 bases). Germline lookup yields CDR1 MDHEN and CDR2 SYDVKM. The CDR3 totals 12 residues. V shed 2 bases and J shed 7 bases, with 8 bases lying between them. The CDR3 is CASSLGAGGYTF. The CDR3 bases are TGTGCCAGCAGTTTAGGGGCCGGTGGCTACACCTTC.

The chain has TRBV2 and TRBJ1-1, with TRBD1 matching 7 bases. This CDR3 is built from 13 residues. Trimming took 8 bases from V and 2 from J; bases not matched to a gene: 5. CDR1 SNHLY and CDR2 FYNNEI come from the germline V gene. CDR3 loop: CASHRDSNTEAFF. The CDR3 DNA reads TGTGCCAGCCATAGGGACAGTAACACTGAAGCTTTCTTT.

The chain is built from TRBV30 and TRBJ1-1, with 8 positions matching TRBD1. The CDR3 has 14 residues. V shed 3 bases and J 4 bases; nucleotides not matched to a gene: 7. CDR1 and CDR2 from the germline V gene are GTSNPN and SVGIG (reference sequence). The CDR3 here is CAWRNRGKFTEAFF. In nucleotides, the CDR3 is TGTGCCTGGAGAAACAGGGGGAAGTTCACTGAAGCTTTCTTT.

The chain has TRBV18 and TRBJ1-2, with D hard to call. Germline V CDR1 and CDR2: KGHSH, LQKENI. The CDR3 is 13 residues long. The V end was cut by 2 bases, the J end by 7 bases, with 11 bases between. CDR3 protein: CASSPGEEFGYTF. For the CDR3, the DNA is TGTGCCAGCTCACCAGGGGAGGAGTTTGGCTACACCTTC.

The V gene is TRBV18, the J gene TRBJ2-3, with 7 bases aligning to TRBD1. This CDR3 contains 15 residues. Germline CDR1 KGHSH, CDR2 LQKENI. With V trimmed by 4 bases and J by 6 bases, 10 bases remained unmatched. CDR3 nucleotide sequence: TGTGCCAGCTCACTTACAGGGGCCTTCCTGGATACGCAGTATTTT. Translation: CASSLTGAFLDTQYF.

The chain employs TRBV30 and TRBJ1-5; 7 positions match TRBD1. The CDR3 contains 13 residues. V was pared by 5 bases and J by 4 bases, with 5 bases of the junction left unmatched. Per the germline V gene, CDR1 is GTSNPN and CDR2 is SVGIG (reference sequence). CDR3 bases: TGTGCCTGGGGGGACAGACCTAATCAGCCCCAGCATTTT. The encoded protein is CAWGDRPNQPQHF.

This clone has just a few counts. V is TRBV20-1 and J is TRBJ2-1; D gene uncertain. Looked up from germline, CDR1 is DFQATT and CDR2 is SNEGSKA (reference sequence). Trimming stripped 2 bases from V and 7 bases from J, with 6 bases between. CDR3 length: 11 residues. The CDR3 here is CSARLGNEQFF. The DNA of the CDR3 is TGCAGTGCTAGATTGGGGAATGAGCAGTTCTTC.

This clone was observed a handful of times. This chain's CDR3 is CASSKDRHYEQYF. CDR3 sequence (DNA): TGTGCCAGCAGCAAGGACAGACACTACGAGCAGTACTTC. This rearrangement joins TRBV21-1 to TRBJ2-7; TRBD1 is the table's D call and was not checked against the DNA. TRBV21-1 is recorded as a pseudogene. The CDR3 is 13 amino acids.

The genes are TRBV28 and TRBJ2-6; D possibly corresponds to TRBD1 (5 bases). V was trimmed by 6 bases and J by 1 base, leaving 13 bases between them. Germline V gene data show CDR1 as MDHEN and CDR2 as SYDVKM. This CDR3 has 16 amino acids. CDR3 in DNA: TGTGCCAGCAGCCACCAGACAGCGTCTGGGGCCAACGTCCTGACTTTC. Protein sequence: CASSHQTASGANVLTF.

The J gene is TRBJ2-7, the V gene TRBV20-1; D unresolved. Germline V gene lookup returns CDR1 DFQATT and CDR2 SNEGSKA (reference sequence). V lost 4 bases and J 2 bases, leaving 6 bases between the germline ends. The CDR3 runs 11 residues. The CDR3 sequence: CSAKSTYEQYF. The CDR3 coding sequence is TGCAGTGCTAAATCCACCTACGAGCAGTACTTC.

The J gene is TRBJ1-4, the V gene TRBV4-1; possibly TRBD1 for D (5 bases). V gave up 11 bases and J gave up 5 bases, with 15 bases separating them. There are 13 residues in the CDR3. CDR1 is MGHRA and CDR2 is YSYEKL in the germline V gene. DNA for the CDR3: TGCGCCGGGGCGGCAGGACAAAATGAAAAACTGTTTTTT. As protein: CAGAAGQNEKLFF.

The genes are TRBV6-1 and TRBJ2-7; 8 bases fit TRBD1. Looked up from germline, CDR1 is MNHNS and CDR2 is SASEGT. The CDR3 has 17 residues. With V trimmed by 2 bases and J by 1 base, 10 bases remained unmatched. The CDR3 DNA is TGTGCCAGCAGTGAATTTAAGGGGACAGGATATTCCTACGAGCAGTACTTC. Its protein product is CASSEFKGTGYSYEQYF.

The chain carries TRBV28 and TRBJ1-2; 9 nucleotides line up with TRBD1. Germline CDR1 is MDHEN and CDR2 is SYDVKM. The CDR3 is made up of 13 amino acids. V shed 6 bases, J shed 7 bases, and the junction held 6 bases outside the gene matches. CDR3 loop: CASRRTGDSGYTF. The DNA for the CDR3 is TGTGCCAGCAGACGGACAGGGGATTCTGGCTACACCTTC.

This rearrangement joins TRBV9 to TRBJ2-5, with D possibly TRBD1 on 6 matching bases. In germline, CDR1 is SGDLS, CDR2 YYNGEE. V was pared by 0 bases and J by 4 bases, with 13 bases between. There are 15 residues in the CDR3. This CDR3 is CASSVGSGDGETQYF. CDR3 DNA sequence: TGTGCCAGCAGCGTAGGGTCAGGGGACGGAGAGACCCAGTACTTC.

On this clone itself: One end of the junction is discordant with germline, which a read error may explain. Here the CDR3 reads CASSFTNYGYTF. The CDR3 nucleotides are TGTGCCAGCAGCTTCACCAACTACGGCTACACCTTC. V gene TRBV7-9 combines with J gene TRBJ1-2; D gene uncertain. CDR1 and CDR2 (germline): SEHNR, FQNEAQ (reference sequence). CDR3 size: 12 residues.